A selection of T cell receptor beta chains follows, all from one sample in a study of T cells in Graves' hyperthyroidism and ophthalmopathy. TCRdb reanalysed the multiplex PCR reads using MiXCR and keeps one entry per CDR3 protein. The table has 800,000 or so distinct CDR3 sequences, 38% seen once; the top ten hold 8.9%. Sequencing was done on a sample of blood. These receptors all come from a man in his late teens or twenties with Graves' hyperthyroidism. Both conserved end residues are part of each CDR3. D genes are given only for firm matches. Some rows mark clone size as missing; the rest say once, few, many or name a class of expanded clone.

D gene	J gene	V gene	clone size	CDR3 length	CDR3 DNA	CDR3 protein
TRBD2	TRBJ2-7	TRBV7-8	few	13	TGTGCCAGCAGCTCTAGCGGGAGGGTAGAGCAGTACTTC	CASSSSGRVEQYF
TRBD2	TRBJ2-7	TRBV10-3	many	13	TGTGCCGCCTCTAGCGGGAGATCCTACGAGCAGTACTTC	CAASSGRSYEQYF
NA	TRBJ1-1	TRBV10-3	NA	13	TGTGCCGTCAGTGAGTCAGGCGGCACTGAAGCTTTCTTT	CAVSESGGTEAFF
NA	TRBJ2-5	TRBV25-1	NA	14	TGTGCCAGCAGTGAATGGGGGGCGGAAGAGACCCAGTACTTC	CASSEWGAEETQYF
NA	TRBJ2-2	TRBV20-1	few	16	TGCAGTGCTAGAGGCCCTCCGACCGAGGTATCCGGGGAGCTGTTTTTT	CSARGPPTEVSGELFF
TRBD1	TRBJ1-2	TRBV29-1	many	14	TGCAGCGTTGATGAACAGGGGGCCTACTATGGCTACACCTTC	CSVDEQGAYYGYTF
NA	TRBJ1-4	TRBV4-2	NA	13	TGTGCCAGCAGCCAGGAGTTGTTTGAAAAACTGTTTTTT	CASSQELFEKLFF
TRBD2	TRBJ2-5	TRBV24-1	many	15	TGTGCCACCAGTGACACTAGCGGATACCAAGAGACCCAGTACTTC	CATSDTSGYQETQYF
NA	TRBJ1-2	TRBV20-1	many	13	TGCAGTGCTAGAGGCGGGAGCGACTATGGCTACACCTTC	CSARGGSDYGYTF
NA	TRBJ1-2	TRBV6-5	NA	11	TGTGCCGGCAGCTTAGAGGATGGCTACACCTTC	CAGSLEDGYTF
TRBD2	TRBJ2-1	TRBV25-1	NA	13	TGTGCCAGCAGTGAGCGCGGGGGCAATGAGCAGTTCTTC	CASSERGGNEQFF
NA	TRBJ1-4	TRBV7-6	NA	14	TGTGCCAGCAGCTCCCCGGGATCGCATGAAAAACTGTTTTTT	CASSSPGSHEKLFF
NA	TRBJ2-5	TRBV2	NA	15	TGTGCCAGCAGCCGCAGCAGGCGGGGATTAGAGACCCAGTACTTC	CASSRSRRGLETQYF
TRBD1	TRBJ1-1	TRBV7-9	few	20	TGTGCCAGCAGCGACCCTAACGACAGGGCTGGATTTTTCATGAACACTGAAGCTTTCTTT	CASSDPNDRAGFFMNTEAFF
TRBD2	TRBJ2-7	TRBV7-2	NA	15	TGTGCCAGCAGCTTAGGGTCGGGAGGGTTTTACGAGCAGTACTTC	CASSLGSGGFYEQYF
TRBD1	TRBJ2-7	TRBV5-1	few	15	TGCGCCAGCAGCCTCCTACAGGGGGCCAAATCCGAGCAGTACTTC	CASSLLQGAKSEQYF
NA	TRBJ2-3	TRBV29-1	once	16	TGCAGCGTTGGGAGTTATGACCCGGTAGGCACAGATACGCAGTATTTT	CSVGSYDPVGTDTQYF
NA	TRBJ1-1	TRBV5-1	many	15	TGCGCCAGCAGCTTGGCCACGGCTCGAGACACTGAAGCTTTCTTT	CASSLATARDTEAFF
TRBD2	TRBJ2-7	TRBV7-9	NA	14	TGTGCCAGCAGCTCAACGGGGGGGTCGTCCGAGCAGTACTTC	CASSSTGGSSEQYF
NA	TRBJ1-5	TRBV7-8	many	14	TGTGCCAGCAGCTTAGGACGGAGCAATCAGCCCCAGCATTTT	CASSLGRSNQPQHF
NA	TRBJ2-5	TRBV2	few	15	TGTGCCAGCAGCTTGCGAGGGTTTAACCAAGAGACCCAGTACTTC	CASSLRGFNQETQYF
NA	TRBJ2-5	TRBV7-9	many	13	TGTGCCAGCGCTATAGCGGCCAAAGAGACCCAGTACTTC	CASAIAAKETQYF
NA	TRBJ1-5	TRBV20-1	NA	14	TGCAGTGCTCGAACCTGGACTGGCAATCAGCCCCAGCATTTT	CSARTWTGNQPQHF
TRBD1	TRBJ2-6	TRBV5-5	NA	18	TGTGCCAGCAGCACAGCCGGGACAGCGTCCTCTGGGGCCAACGTCCTGACTTTC	CASSTAGTASSGANVLTF
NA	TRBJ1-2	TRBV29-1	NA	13	TGCAGCGTTGCAAAGGGGGGTAACTATGGCTACACCTTC	CSVAKGGNYGYTF
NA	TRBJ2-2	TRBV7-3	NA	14	TGTGCCAGCAGACCGGACGGGAACACCGGGGAGCTGTTTTTT	CASRPDGNTGELFF
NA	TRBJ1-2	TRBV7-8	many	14	TGTGCCAGCAGCCAATATGGGGCTAACTATGGCTACACCTTC	CASSQYGANYGYTF
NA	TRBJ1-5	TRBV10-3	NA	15	TGTGCCACCGGGGCAGGGACGGCGAGCAATCAGCCCCAGCATTTT	CATGAGTASNQPQHF
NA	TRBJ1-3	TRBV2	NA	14	TGTGCCAGCAGTTTTACACTGGCCGGAAACACCATATATTTT	CASSFTLAGNTIYF
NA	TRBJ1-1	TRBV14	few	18	TGTGCCAGCAGCCAAGAAGCAAGGTCCTCCCTCATGAACACTGAAGCTTTCTTT	CASSQEARSSLMNTEAFF
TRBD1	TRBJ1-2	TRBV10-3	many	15	TGTGCCATCAGTGAGCAGTTGGGACAGGGGCGAGGCTACACCTTC	CAISEQLGQGRGYTF